This T cell receptor (beta chain) was documented in a study of cytomegalovirus exposure and HLA in healthy donors. CDR3 size: 15 residues. The junction had 5 bases not matched to a gene; V was cut back by 1 base and J by 8 bases. CDR1 and CDR2 (germline): MGHRA, YSYEKL. Study observations and caveats: Several of the most significant clusters appeared, in a later analysis, to be linked to common viral pathogens.

A multiplex PCR was run with 60 Vbeta primers and 13 Jbeta primers. Generated by immunoSEQ multiplex PCR, the TCRdb table keeps only in-frame clones and is missing some. This sample has over 250,000 clones, with roughly two thirds found just once. On this clone: The antigen remains undetermined.

The V gene is TRBV4-1, the J gene TRBJ2-1; TRBD2 aligns across 10 bases. The sequencing input was PBMCs. The source of this sequence is a female donor in good health and CMV-seronegative. CDR3 DNA: TGCGCCAGCAGCCAAGCGAGCGGGAGGGGGGATGAGCAGTTCTTC. This translates into CASSQASGRGDEQFF.